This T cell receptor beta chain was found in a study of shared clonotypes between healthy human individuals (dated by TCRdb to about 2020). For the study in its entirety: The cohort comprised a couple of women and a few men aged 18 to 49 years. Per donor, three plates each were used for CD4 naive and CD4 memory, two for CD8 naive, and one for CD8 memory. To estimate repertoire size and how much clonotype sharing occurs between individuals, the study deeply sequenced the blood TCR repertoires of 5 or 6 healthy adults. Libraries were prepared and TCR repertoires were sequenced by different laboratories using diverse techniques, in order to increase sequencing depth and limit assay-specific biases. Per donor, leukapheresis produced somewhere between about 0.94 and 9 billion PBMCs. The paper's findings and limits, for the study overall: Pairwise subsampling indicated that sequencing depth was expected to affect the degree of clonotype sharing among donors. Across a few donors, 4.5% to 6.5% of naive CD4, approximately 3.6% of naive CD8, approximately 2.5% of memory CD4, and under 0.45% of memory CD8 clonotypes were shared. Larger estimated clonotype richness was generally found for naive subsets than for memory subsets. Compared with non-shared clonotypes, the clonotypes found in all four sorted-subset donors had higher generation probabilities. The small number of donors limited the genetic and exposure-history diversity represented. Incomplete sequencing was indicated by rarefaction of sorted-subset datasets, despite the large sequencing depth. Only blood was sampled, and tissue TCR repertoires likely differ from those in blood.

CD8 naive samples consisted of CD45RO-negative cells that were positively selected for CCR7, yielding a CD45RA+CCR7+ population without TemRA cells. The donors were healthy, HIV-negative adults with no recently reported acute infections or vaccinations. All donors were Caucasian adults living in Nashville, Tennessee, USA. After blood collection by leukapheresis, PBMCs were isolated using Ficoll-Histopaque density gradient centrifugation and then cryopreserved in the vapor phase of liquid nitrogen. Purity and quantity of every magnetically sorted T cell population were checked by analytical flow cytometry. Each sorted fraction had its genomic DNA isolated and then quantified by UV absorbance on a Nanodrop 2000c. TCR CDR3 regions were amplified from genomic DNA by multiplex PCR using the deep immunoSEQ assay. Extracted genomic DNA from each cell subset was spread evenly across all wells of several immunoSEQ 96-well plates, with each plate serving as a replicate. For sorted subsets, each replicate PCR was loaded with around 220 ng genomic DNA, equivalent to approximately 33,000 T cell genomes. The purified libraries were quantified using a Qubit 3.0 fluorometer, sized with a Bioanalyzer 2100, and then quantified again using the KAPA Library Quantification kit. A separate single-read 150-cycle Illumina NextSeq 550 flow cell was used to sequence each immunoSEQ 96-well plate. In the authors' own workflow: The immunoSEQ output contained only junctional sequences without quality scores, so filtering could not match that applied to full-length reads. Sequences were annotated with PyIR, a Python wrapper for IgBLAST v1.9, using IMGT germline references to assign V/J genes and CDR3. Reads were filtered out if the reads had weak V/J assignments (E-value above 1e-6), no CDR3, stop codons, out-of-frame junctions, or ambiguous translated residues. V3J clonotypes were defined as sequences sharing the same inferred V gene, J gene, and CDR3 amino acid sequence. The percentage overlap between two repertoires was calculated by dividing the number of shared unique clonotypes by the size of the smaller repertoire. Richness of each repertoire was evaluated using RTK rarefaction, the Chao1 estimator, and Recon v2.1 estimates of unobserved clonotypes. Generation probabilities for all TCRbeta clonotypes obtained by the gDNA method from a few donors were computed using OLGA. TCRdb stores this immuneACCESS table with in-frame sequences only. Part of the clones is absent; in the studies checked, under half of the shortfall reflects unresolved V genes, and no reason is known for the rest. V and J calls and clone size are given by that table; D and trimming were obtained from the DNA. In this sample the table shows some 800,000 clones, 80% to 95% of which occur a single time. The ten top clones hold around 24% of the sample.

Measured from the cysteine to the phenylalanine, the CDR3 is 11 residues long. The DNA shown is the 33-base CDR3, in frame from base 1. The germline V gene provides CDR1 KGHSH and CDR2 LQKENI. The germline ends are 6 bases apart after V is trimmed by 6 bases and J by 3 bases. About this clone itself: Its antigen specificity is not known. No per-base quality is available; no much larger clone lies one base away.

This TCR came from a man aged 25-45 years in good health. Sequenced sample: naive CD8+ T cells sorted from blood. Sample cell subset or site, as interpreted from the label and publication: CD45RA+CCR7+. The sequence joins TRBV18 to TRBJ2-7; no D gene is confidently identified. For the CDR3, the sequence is CASSTDYEQYF. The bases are TGTGCCAGCTCCACCGACTACGAGCAGTACTTC. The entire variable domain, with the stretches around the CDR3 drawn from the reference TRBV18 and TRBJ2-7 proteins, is NAGVMQNPRHLVRRRGQEARLRCSPMKGHSHVYWYRQLPEEGLKFMVYLQKENIIDESGMPKERFSAEFPKEGPSILRIQQVVRGDSAAYFCASSTDYEQYFGPGTRLTVT.